Below, 25 T cell receptor beta chains from the same sample are listed, as sequenced in a study of blood T cells in healthy people across ages (dated by TCRdb to 2013 to 2016). Preparation of the library involved 5' RACE. The data were produced on an Illumina HiSeq 2500. The second PCR ran for about 6 to 12 cycles and used a J-beta primer mix along with a sample-barcoded 5' primer. The public reads were reanalyzed by TCRdb: fastp trimming at Q25, MiXCR alignment, in-frame beta chains only. Every distinct CDR3 protein forms one entry, paired with its most common genes and DNA. In this sample the table shows roughly 700,000 distinct CDR3 sequences, about 25% of which occur a single time. The ten largest clones represent just under 9.5% of the sample. The same data also went into a second study, on T cells of mothers and their children.

The sequenced material came from blood. All receptors derive from a boy aged 10-17 years in good health.

CDR3 DNA: TGTGCCAGCAGCTTCGTCTCGGGCAGCTATGGCTACACCTTC. This codes for CASSFVSGSYGYTF. V is TRBV7-9 and J is TRBJ1-2; D is uncertain. This CDR3 has 14 amino acids. V was pared by 3 bases and J by 4 bases, with 12 bases between. Germline lookup yields CDR1 SEHNR and CDR2 FQNEAQ (reference sequence).

This clonotype was detected a few times. This sequence joins TRBV28 and TRBJ2-7; 7 bases fit TRBD1. Germline CDR1 reads MDHEN; CDR2 reads SYDVKM. Trimming at V came to 2 bases and at J to 5 bases, leaving 3 bases not matched to a gene. This CDR3 spans 13 amino acids. CDR3 nucleotide sequence: TGTGCCAGCAGTTTACAGGACAGGAACGAGCAGTACTTC. Its translation is CASSLQDRNEQYF.

The chain is built from TRBV6-5 and TRBJ2-5, with unresolved D. The J call is in doubt because the DNA end fits TRBJ2-1 better. CDR3 size: 17 residues. Germline V gene sequence: CDR1 MNHEY, CDR2 SVGAGI. DNA for the CDR3: TGTGCCAGCAGTTACTCCTCGGCTATGACGGTCGCAAATGAGCAGTTCTTC. The encoded protein is CASSYSSAMTVANEQFF.

V and J are TRBV5-1 and TRBJ1-4; a weak D match, TRBD1 (5 bases). CDR1 and CDR2 (germline): SGHRS, YFSETQ. Trimming took off 5 bases at V and 8 bases at J, with 16 bases between the two ends. CDR3 length: 14 amino acids. The CDR3 protein is CASSSQGLREKLFF. In DNA, the CDR3 is TGCGCCAGCAGTTCCCAGGGACTTCGGGAAAAACTGTTTTTT. Combining the CDR3 with reference TRBV5-1 and TRBJ1-4 gives the whole variable domain KAGVTQTPRYLIKTRGQQVTLSCSPISGHRSVSWYQQTPGQGLQFLFEYFSETQRNKGNFPGRFSGRQFSNSRSEMNVSTLELGDSALYLCASSSQGLREKLFFGSGTQLSVL.

This clonotype has only a few counts. CDR3 residues: CASSESMEGYTF. As DNA, the CDR3 is TGTGCCAGCAGTGAAAGTATGGAAGGCTACACCTTC. The V gene is TRBV25-1, the J gene TRBJ1-2; unclear D gene. CDR1 and CDR2 from the germline V gene are MGHDK and SYGVNS. This CDR3 has 12 residues. V was shortened by 2 bases and J by 8 bases, with 9 bases between the two germline ends.

The chain recombines TRBV9 with TRBJ2-1; maybe TRBD2 (6 bases). Gene TRBJ2-5 matches the end of the DNA better, so the J call may be wrong. Germline V gene sequence: CDR1 SGDLS, CDR2 YYNGEE. The CDR3 extends over 15 amino acids. CDR3 DNA sequence: TGTGCCAGCAGCAGCCTCCCCGGGAGCCAAGAGACCCAGTACTTC. Its translation is CASSSLPGSQETQYF.

This clonotype was seen a handful of times. The rearrangement links TRBV3-1 to TRBJ2-5; D call uncertain. Looked up from germline, CDR1 is LGHDT and CDR2 is YNNKEL (reference sequence). V was shortened by 2 bases and J by 5 bases, with 18 bases between the two germline ends. The CDR3 extends over 16 amino acids. The CDR3 DNA reads as TGTGCCAGCAGCCAACCTGACTCTAGGAGTGTGGAGACCCAGTACTTC. Amino acids: CASSQPDSRSVETQYF.

Ten or more counts support this clonotype. V usage is TRBV7-3 and J usage is TRBJ2-1; D unresolved. Germline V gene lookup returns CDR1 SGHTA and CDR2 FQGTGA. V shed 2 bases and J shed 0 bases, with 8 bases lying between them. The CDR3 is made up of 15 amino acids. CDR3 in amino acids: CASSLDLSSYNEQFF. In DNA form, the CDR3 reads TGTGCCAGCAGCTTAGATCTCAGCTCCTACAATGAGCAGTTCTTC. The complete variable domain, with remaining parts taken from reference TRBV7-3 and TRBJ2-1, reads GAGVSQTPSNKVTEKGKYVELRCDPISGHTALYWYRQSLGQGPEFLIYFQGTGAADDSGLPNDRFFAVRPEGSVSTLKIQRTERGDSAVYLCASSLDLSSYNEQFFGPGTRLTVL.

The chain carries TRBV12-3 or TRBV12-4 and TRBJ2-5; no definite D call. V lost 1 base, J lost 6 bases, and 6 bases lay in between. The CDR3 is 12 amino acids. Here the CDR3 reads CASSLVEKTQYF. DNA for the CDR3: TGTGCCAGCAGTTTAGTAGAAAAGACCCAGTACTTC.

This clonotype was seen only once. The rearrangement uses TRBV7-9 and TRBJ2-7; D might be TRBD2 (6 bases). Per the germline V gene, CDR1 is SEHNR and CDR2 is FQNEAQ (reference sequence). V gave up 5 bases and J gave up 4 bases, with 21 bases separating them. CDR3 length: 16 residues. The DNA for the CDR3 is TGTGCCAGCAGCATCCAGGTTGGGACGAGCGGGTACGAGCAGTACTTC. Translating it yields CASSIQVGTSGYEQYF.

A note on this clonotype: The junction shows a germline mismatch at one end, possibly a read error. The chain combines TRBV12-3 or TRBV12-4 with TRBJ2-1; D call uncertain. There are 12 residues in the CDR3. The CDR3 region is CASRLSSSEQSF. As DNA, the CDR3 is TGTGCCAGCAGACTATCGAGTTCGGAGCAGTCCTTC.

Here the CDR3 reads CSARDVGGPNEQFF. Written as DNA, the CDR3 is TGCAGTGCTAGAGATGTAGGGGGGCCCAATGAGCAGTTCTTC. The chain employs TRBV20-1 and TRBJ2-1, with D possibly called TRBD1 or TRBD2 (6 bases each). The V and J ends lost 0 bases and 6 bases respectively, with 12 bases between them. Germline V gene lookup returns CDR1 DFQATT and CDR2 SNEGSKA (reference sequence). The CDR3 is 14 residues long.

V gene TRBV4-3 combines with J gene TRBJ2-5, with 12 bases that match TRBD1. The J call could be wrong; TRBJ2-7 is a better fit for the DNA end. Germline CDR1 and CDR2: LGHNA and YSLEER. The CDR3 consists of 15 residues. CDR3 DNA sequence: TGCGCCAGCAGCCAAGATGGGACAGGGGGCAACGAGCAGTACTTC. Residues: CASSQDGTGGNEQYF.

There are a few counts of this clonotype. The chain employs TRBV7-2 and TRBJ2-1, with 7 bases lining up with TRBD2. The CDR3 runs to 16 residues. The trim removed 5 bases at V and 2 bases at J, leaving 9 bases unmatched. Germline values: CDR1 SGHTA, CDR2 FQGNSA. The CDR3 is CASSLSLAATYNEQFF. The CDR3 nucleotides read TGTGCCAGCAGCCTCAGTCTAGCGGCAACCTACAATGAGCAGTTCTTC.

This clonotype was recorded at least ten times. The chain employs TRBV29-1 and TRBJ2-1; D uncertain. Germline V gene lookup returns CDR1 SQVTM and CDR2 ANQGSEA. The CDR3 totals 11 residues. The CDR3 DNA follows: TGCACCTACTGGGCTGGCAATGAGCAGTTCTTC. Residues: CTYWAGNEQFF.

The J gene is TRBJ2-5, the V gene TRBV29-1; D is perhaps TRBD2 (5 bases). The end of the DNA is better explained by TRBJ2-1, so the J call may be wrong. The CDR3 spans 13 residues. Germline CDR1 is SQVTM and CDR2 is ANQGSEA. The CDR3 sequence is CSLTGISAGEQFF. The DNA of the CDR3 is TGCAGCCTCACGGGGATCTCGGCGGGTGAGCAGTTCTTC.

V and J are TRBV12-3 or TRBV12-4 and TRBJ1-1; D call uncertain. This CDR3 is built from 13 residues. Between the trimmed V and J ends, which lost 3 bases and 5 bases, there was a span of 10 bases. CDR3 protein: CASSFGSQTEAFF. CDR3 bases: TGTGCCAGCAGTTTCGGAAGCCAGACTGAAGCTTTCTTT.

With respect to this clonotype: At one end the junction does not follow the germline gene, possibly because of a read error. V is TRBV5-1 and J is TRBJ2-2; TRBD2 agrees at 9 bases. The CDR3 length is 16 residues. The germline V gene has CDR1 SGHRS and CDR2 YFSETQ. The DNA of the CDR3 is TGCGCCAGCCGCTTGCGGACTAGCGTAAACACCGGGGAGCTGTTTTTT. This codes for CASRLRTSVNTGELFF.

The sample holds one count of this clonotype. The chain links TRBV5-1 to TRBJ2-2; D not certain. The CDR3 is 16 residues long. The V end was cut by 0 bases, the J end by 0 bases, with 9 bases between. Germline V gene data show CDR1 as SGHRS and CDR2 as YFSETQ. Written as DNA, the CDR3 is TGCGCCAGCAGCTTGGAGTCCAGCGCGAACACCGGGGAGCTGTTTTTT. It encodes CASSLESSANTGELFF.

This clonotype has a handful of counts. This chain joins TRBV11-2 and TRBJ2-3; D possibly corresponds to TRBD2 (5 bases). Trimming stripped 3 bases from V and 1 base from J, with 8 bases between. This CDR3 comprises 14 residues. Germline CDR1 and CDR2: SGHAT and FQNNGV. The CDR3 protein is CASSFARGTDTQYF. CDR3 DNA sequence: TGTGCCAGCAGCTTTGCGAGGGGCACAGATACGCAGTATTTT. Using reference TRBV11-2 and TRBJ2-3 for the parts outside the CDR3, the full variable domain is EAGVAQSPRYKIIEKRQSVAFWCNPISGHATLYWYQQILGQGPKLLIQFQNNGVVDDSQLPKDRFSAERLKGVDSTLKIQPAKLEDSAVYLCASSFARGTDTQYFGPGTRLTVL.

This clonotype was observed a handful of times. This chain links TRBV7-2 with TRBJ2-5; D unclear. The J call is uncertain, as TRBJ2-7 better fits the DNA end. The CDR3 is made up of 14 amino acids. Germline lookup yields CDR1 SGHTA and CDR2 FQGNSA. CDR3 amino acids: CASSLENGAYEQYF. The CDR3 nucleotides read TGTGCCAGCAGCTTAGAGAACGGAGCCTACGAGCAGTACTTC.

The chain combines TRBV7-9 with TRBJ2-1; D uncertain. The germline V gene encodes CDR1 SEHNR and CDR2 FQNEAQ (reference sequence). V lost 1 base, J lost 7 bases, and 11 bases lay in between. The CDR3 is made up of 14 amino acids. CDR3 DNA: TGTGCCAGCAGCTTAGTACTCGTTCCTAATGAGCAGTTCTTC. Amino acids: CASSLVLVPNEQFF.

V and J are TRBV5-1 and TRBJ2-5; maybe TRBD1 (6 bases). Germline V gene lookup returns CDR1 SGHRS and CDR2 YFSETQ. The CDR3 is 16 amino acids. The V end was cut by 5 bases, the J end by 5 bases, with 22 bases between. In DNA, the CDR3 is TGCGCCAGCAGGTCAGAATTGACAGGCCGGGTGGAGACCCAGTACTTC. Translation: CASRSELTGRVETQYF.

V gene TRBV4-1 combines with J gene TRBJ2-7; no definite D call. Per germline, CDR1 MGHRA and CDR2 YSYEKL. Trimming pared 1 base from V and 6 bases from J, leaving 16 bases between. The CDR3 has 15 amino acids. The CDR3 region has the DNA TGCGCCAGCAGCCAAGTCTCGGGCAGATCCGCCGAGCAGTACTTC. This codes for CASSQVSGRSAEQYF.

The sample holds a few counts of this clonotype. This rearrangement joins TRBV13 to TRBJ2-7; D gene unclear. The germline V gene has CDR1 PRHDT and CDR2 FYEKMQ (reference sequence). V lost 5 bases, J lost 3 bases, and 14 bases lay in between. The CDR3 is 14 residues long. CDR3 amino acids: CASSIQAGFYEQYF. DNA of the CDR3: TGTGCCAGCAGCATTCAGGCAGGATTCTACGAGCAGTACTTC.